This T cell receptor beta chain was identified in a study of blood T cell repertoires in COVID-19 (dated by TCRdb to 2019 to 2021). For context, the study as a whole: The collaborator samples originated in the United States, Italy and Spain and spanned the acute and convalescent phases of COVID-19. The dataset comprised deeply sampled blood TCRbeta repertoires from subjects exposed to, actively infected with, or recovered from COVID-19. A freely available public database, intended as a resource for researchers studying the immune response to SARS-CoV-2, is where the repertoires were released. A de-identified subject ID, COVID-19 status, age in years and sex were almost always included in the sample metadata. The material from the prospective study consisted of cDNA or gDNA derived from T cells, B-cell-depleted T cells, or PBMCs. Samples came from the ongoing ImmuneRACE study (first 160 participants) plus 1,254 subjects from 6 global collaborators. Where available, HLA class I and class II types were obtained from metadata supplied by the sample provider rather than from assay-based typing.

TCRbeta CDR3 regions were amplified from genomic DNA using the immunoSEQ Assay, a bias-controlled multiplex PCR. Processing in the source paper ran as follows. The number of nucleated cells in each sample was estimated from the amplification of reference gene primers within the assay. To quantify the absolute abundance of each unique TCRbeta CDR3 rearrangement, sequence reads were collapsed and filtered. Productive Simpson clonality was computed per sample as the square root of Simpson's diversity index over productive rearrangements. Entries here come from immuneACCESS through TCRdb and include only in-frame sequences with V and J called. Some clones fail to appear in such tables; in the studies checked, an unresolved V gene covers under half of the shortfall, and the cause of the remainder is unknown. From that table come the V and J calls and clone size; the DNA was used to work out D and trimming. The sample table holds 380,000 or so clones, of which around 90% were seen once. The ten largest clonotypes hold 1% to 1.5% of the sample.

What the study reported, not specific to this receptor: The quantity of clinical and demographic metadata differed by source and by participant and was supplied without curation.

The CDR1 and CDR2 encoded by the germline V gene are SGHRS and YFSETQ. V ends up 0 bases short and J 10 bases short, with an unmatched junction base count of 5. There are 14 amino acids in the CDR3, from cysteine to phenylalanine inclusive. Only CDR3 DNA is held: 42 bases, read in frame from base 1. Collaborating institutions collected whole blood in K2EDTA tubes following their own protocols. For TCRbeta analysis, collaborator samples were shipped as frozen whole blood, as isolated PBMCs, or as DNA extracted from either sample type. About this clone: Its antigen is currently not known. No much larger clonotype is one base removed from it; base qualities were not supplied.

The sequence is built from TRBV5-1 and TRBJ1-1, with TRBD1 matching 11 junction bases. The specimen was peripheral blood. The TCR originated in a man between 40 and 49 years old with acute or convalescent COVID-19. The nucleotide sequence is TGCGCCAGCAGCTTGGCGGACAGGGGGCGAGGAGCTTTCTTT. Its coded protein is CASSLADRGRGAFF.